This T cell receptor (beta chain) is from a study of OX40 agonist ivuxolimab in advanced cancers. Study as a whole: Three patients, one with hepatocellular carcinoma and two with cutaneous melanoma, responded partially.

Study-wide findings and caveats: Low normalized T-cell clonal expansion also characterized some of the nonresponders.

The count of this clone is one. What it binds is not known. Libraries were prepared by immunoSEQ multiplex PCR; TCRdb keeps only in-frame clonotypes and omits some of them. The sample carries roughly 92,000 clones, nearly 90% recorded once. CDR1 and CDR2 (germline): SGDLS, YYNGEE. This CDR3 is 15 amino acids long. V dropped 6 bases and J dropped 1; count of bases not matched to a gene: 8. The sample in question was CD4+ or CD8+ T cells sorted from blood, obtained in a trial of the OX40 agonist ivuxolimab. This chain connects TRBV9 to TRBJ2-3, with 7 bases identical to TRBD2. The sequence was collected from an adult with an advanced solid tumor such as melanoma, head and neck, liver or kidney cancer. The CDR3 DNA follows: TGTGCCAGCAACGGCTTGGGGGGGGGCACAGATACGCAGTATTTT. Translated, it gives CASNGLGGGTDTQYF.